The next 28 T cell receptor beta chains were all read from a single sample in a study of T-cell memory formation after mild COVID-19. Each CDR3 protein gets one entry after TCRdb re-called the 5' RACE reads with MiXCR. The sample consists of more than 450,000 distinct CDR3 sequences, roughly 18% of them appearing once. The sequenced sample consisted of PBMCs or a T cell subset sorted from them (not recorded which). Every receptor here comes from an adult woman who had mild COVID-19 (a few samples of this study predate the infection). Cell type and time point are not known.

The genes are TRBV5-1 and TRBJ2-3; 9 bases map to TRBD2. Looked up from germline, CDR1 is SGHRS and CDR2 is YFSETQ. The CDR3 covers 16 residues. The J segment lost 3 bases and the V segment lost 4 bases, leaving 9 bases of the junction unmatched. The CDR3 loop reads CASSRRGGAGTDTQYF. In nucleotides, the CDR3 is TGCGCCAGCAGCCGACGCGGGGGGGCCGGTACAGATACGCAGTATTTT.

J is TRBJ2-5 and V is TRBV20-1; weak D call: TRBD2 (6 bases). Trimming cost V 3 bases and J 1 base, with 15 bases left between them. The germline gives CDR1 DFQATT, CDR2 SNEGSKA (reference sequence). This CDR3 is built from 15 residues. Here the CDR3 reads CSARGGWTTQETQYF. The CDR3 bases are TGCAGTGCTAGGGGCGGCTGGACTACCCAAGAGACCCAGTACTTC.

The J gene is TRBJ1-4, the V gene TRBV14; D uncertain. Germline V gives CDR1 SGHDN, CDR2 FVKESK. Deletions cut 2 bases from V and 4 bases from J, with 14 bases between. The CDR3 runs to 16 residues. The CDR3 spells CASSQRRARLNEKLFF. CDR3 DNA: TGTGCCAGCAGCCAACGCCGGGCCAGGCTTAATGAAAAACTGTTTTTT.

The sample holds a few counts of this clonotype. The chain links TRBV20-1 to TRBJ2-7, with 8 bases aligning to TRBD1. Germline CDR1 DFQATT, CDR2 SNEGSKA (reference sequence). This CDR3 contains 13 residues. CDR3: CSLGQGESYEQYF. CDR3 nucleotide sequence: TGCAGCCTCGGACAGGGTGAATCCTACGAGCAGTACTTC.

The J gene is TRBJ1-2, the V gene TRBV12-3 or TRBV12-4, with no clear D. The V end was cut by 6 bases, the J end by 0 bases, with 14 bases between. CDR3 size: 15 residues. CDR3 sequence reads: CASRHLDGANYGYTF. The CDR3 DNA sequence: TGTGCCAGCAGGCACTTAGATGGAGCTAACTATGGCTACACCTTC.

This clonotype was seen a handful of times. The chain has TRBV20-1 and TRBJ2-3; 11 bases match TRBD1. This CDR3 comprises 15 residues. V trimming: 5 bases; J trimming: 6 bases; junction bases outside the gene matches: 10. Germline V gives CDR1 DFQATT, CDR2 SNEGSKA (reference sequence). The CDR3 loop is CSARPGQGAGDTQYF. DNA of the CDR3: TGCAGTGCTCGGCCAGGACAGGGGGCAGGGGATACGCAGTATTTT.

This chain links TRBV5-8 with TRBJ1-3; unclear D gene. With 5 bases removed from V and 0 bases from J, the gap between germline ends came to 6 bases. Germline-derived CDR1 and CDR2 are SGHTS and YDEGEE. The CDR3 sequence is 13 residues long. In nucleotides, the CDR3 is TGTGCCAGCAGGATGAGCTCTGGAAACACCATATATTTT. Amino acid sequence: CASRMSSGNTIYF.

This clonotype has more than one count but fewer than ten. This chain joins TRBV15 and TRBJ1-2; D gene uncertain. V was clipped by 0 bases and J by 5 bases, with 10 bases between them. Germline V lookup: CDR1 LNHNV, CDR2 YYDKDF (reference sequence). The CDR3 extends over 14 amino acids. CDR3 sequence: CATSRDLASYGYTF. CDR3 coding DNA: TGTGCCACCAGCAGAGATCTGGCTTCTTATGGCTACACCTTC.

This chain joins TRBV4-1 and TRBJ1-2, with D unresolved. V was clipped by 1 base and J by 4 bases, with 7 bases between them. CDR1 and CDR2 (germline): MGHRA, YSYEKL. This CDR3 is 13 amino acids long. CDR3 sequence (DNA): TGCGCCAGCAGCCAAGCCATTTCCTATGGCTACACCTTC. Translated, it gives CASSQAISYGYTF.

This clonotype was found many times. V usage is TRBV6-5 and J usage is TRBJ2-7; either TRBD1 or TRBD2 may fit D (5 bases each). Deletions cut 0 bases from V and 0 bases from J, with 9 bases between. The CDR3 runs 15 residues. CDR1 MNHEY and CDR2 SVGAGI come from the germline V gene. CDR3 sequence reads: CASSYSAGSSYEQYF. In nucleotides, the CDR3 is TGTGCCAGCAGTTACTCGGCAGGGAGCTCCTACGAGCAGTACTTC.

As regards this clonotype: A much larger clone is a single base away; this may be a read error. The V gene is TRBV27, the J gene TRBJ1-1; tentative D call: TRBD1 (5 bases). The CDR3 is 16 amino acids. V lost 5 bases, J lost 5 bases, and 21 bases lay in between. CDR1 and CDR2 from the germline V gene are MNHEY and SMNVEV (reference sequence). As DNA, the CDR3 is TGTGCCAGCAGTGACCTGGCCTCCGGGACGGGAACTGAAGCTTTCTTT. Translation: CASSDLASGTGTEAFF.

The chain employs TRBV11-2 and TRBJ2-7, with TRBD1 identical over 10 bases. V dropped 5 bases and J dropped 4; count of bases not matched to a gene: 5. The CDR3 loop spans 14 amino acids. The germline V gene has CDR1 SGHAT and CDR2 FQNNGV. CDR3 in DNA: TGTGCCAGCAGCATCCCGGACAGGGGGTACGAGCAGTACTTC. As protein: CASSIPDRGYEQYF.

This clonotype was picked up a small number of times. This rearrangement joins TRBV7-2 to TRBJ2-6; D is unresolved. The germline CDR1 and CDR2 sequences are SGHTA and FQGNSA. Deletions cut 7 bases from V and 0 bases from J, with 10 bases between. The CDR3 is made up of 15 amino acids. The CDR3 DNA follows: TGTGCCAGCATCTTCCCCGACTCTGGGGCCAACGTCCTGACTTTC. Protein: CASIFPDSGANVLTF.

This clonotype has ten or more counts. V gene TRBV3-1 combines with J gene TRBJ1-3; maybe TRBD1 (5 bases). The CDR3 runs to 14 residues. Trimming shortened V by 2 bases and J by 1 base, and 6 bases separated the two germline ends. Per the germline V gene, CDR1 is LGHDT and CDR2 is YNNKEL (reference sequence). CDR3 loop: CASSQQGSGNTIYF. DNA for the CDR3: TGTGCCAGCAGCCAACAGGGTTCTGGAAACACCATATATTTT.

The chain couples TRBV11-2 to TRBJ1-1; no clear D. Trimming pared 1 base from V and 1 base from J, leaving 10 bases between. Germline V gene lookup returns CDR1 SGHAT and CDR2 FQNNGV. The CDR3 is 15 amino acids. CDR3 DNA: TGTGCCAGCAGCTTAGTGGGGTTGGGGAACACTGAAGCTTTCTTT. It specifies CASSLVGLGNTEAFF.

The J gene is TRBJ1-2, the V gene TRBV15; 8 bases map to TRBD1. V lost 4 bases to trimming and J lost 4 bases; unmatched junction nucleotides: 11. Germline V lookup: CDR1 LNHNV, CDR2 YYDKDF (reference sequence). The CDR3 covers 16 residues. CDR3 DNA: TGTGCCACCAGCACAGAACCGGGACAGGCCATCTATGGCTACACCTTC. It is translated as CATSTEPGQAIYGYTF.

This clonotype was detected a few times. This chain joins TRBV9 and TRBJ2-1; 8 nucleotides line up with TRBD1. The V segment lost 6 bases and the J segment 8 bases; nucleotides outside the gene matches: 16. This CDR3 is built from 16 residues. Germline V gene lookup returns CDR1 SGDLS and CDR2 YYNGEE. The DNA for the CDR3 is TGTGCCAGCACCCCGGAAGGACAGGGCCAACTTGATGAGCAGTTCTTC. The encoded protein is CASTPEGQGQLDEQFF.

V and J are TRBV19 and TRBJ2-1; 7 nucleotides match TRBD2. The CDR3 spans 16 residues. The germline CDR1 and CDR2 sequences are LNHDA and SQIVND (reference sequence). The V segment lost 0 bases and the J segment 2 bases; nucleotides outside the gene matches: 4. CDR3: CASSIDQRGAYNEQFF. The CDR3 region has the DNA TGTGCCAGTAGTATAGATCAGCGGGGCGCCTACAATGAGCAGTTCTTC.

This chain uses TRBV7-9 with TRBJ1-5, with D possibly being TRBD1 (5 bases). CDR1 and CDR2 from the germline V gene are SEHNR and FQNEAQ (reference sequence). CDR3 size: 14 residues. V was clipped by 2 bases and J by 0 bases, with 5 bases between them. Written as DNA, the CDR3 is TGTGCCAGCAGCTTAACAGGTAGCAATCAGCCCCAGCATTTT. Its protein product is CASSLTGSNQPQHF.

This clonotype was detected a few times. The V and J genes are TRBV3-1 and TRBJ2-7; D perhaps matches TRBD1 (5 bases). Germline CDR1 reads LGHDT; CDR2 reads YNNKEL (reference sequence). Trimming removed 0 bases from V and 3 bases from J, with 18 bases in between. The CDR3 has 17 residues. The CDR3 region is CASSQDWGRARDYEQYF. CDR3 nucleotide sequence: TGTGCCAGCAGCCAAGATTGGGGCCGAGCCAGAGACTACGAGCAGTACTTC.

The chain joins TRBV18 to TRBJ1-1; D call uncertain. From germline, CDR1 is KGHSH and CDR2 LQKENI. The CDR3 loop spans 16 amino acids. V was cut by 1 base and J by 5 bases, with 17 bases left in between. As DNA, the CDR3 is TGTGCCAGCTCACCACAGAGTCAGTCTCCGGGGACTGAAGCTTTCTTT. Its protein product is CASSPQSQSPGTEAFF.

This chain connects TRBV4-1 to TRBJ1-3; 9 nucleotides line up with TRBD1. Germline-derived CDR1 and CDR2 are MGHRA and YSYEKL. This CDR3 comprises 19 residues. V lost 1 base, J lost 0 bases, and 10 bases stayed unmatched. The CDR3: CASSQGNPGQGYSGNTIYF. The CDR3 coding sequence is TGCGCCAGCAGCCAAGGAAATCCGGGACAGGGCTACTCTGGAAACACCATATATTTT.

This clonotype appeared a few times. The chain uses TRBV5-1 and TRBJ2-2; 7 nucleotides align to TRBD2. Trimming took 3 bases from V and 0 from J; bases not matched to a gene: 5. CDR3 length: 16 amino acids. Germline V CDR1 and CDR2: SGHRS, YFSETQ. The CDR3 sequence is CASSSGRGPNTGELFF. The CDR3 coding sequence is TGCGCCAGCAGCTCTGGGAGGGGCCCGAACACCGGGGAGCTGTTTTTT.

The gene calls are TRBV20-1 and TRBJ2-7; 10 bases fit TRBD2. V was clipped by 7 bases and J by 4 bases; unmatched bases: 4. The CDR3 sequence is 12 residues long. Germline V lookup: CDR1 DFQATT, CDR2 SNEGSKA (reference sequence). The CDR3 DNA is TGCAGTGTCTCTAGCGGGGGTTACGAGCAGTACTTC. It specifies CSVSSGGYEQYF.

This clonotype was picked up a small number of times. This rearrangement joins TRBV13 to TRBJ2-2, with D possibly being TRBD2 (7 bases). V was trimmed by 5 bases and J by 7 bases, leaving 23 bases between them. The germline gives CDR1 PRHDT, CDR2 FYEKMQ (reference sequence). The CDR3 sequence is 17 residues long. The CDR3 DNA follows: TGTGCCAGCAGCCAACGGACAGCGGGATTGGGAATCGGGGAGCTGTTTTTT. The encoded protein is CASSQRTAGLGIGELFF.

V and J are TRBV2 and TRBJ2-2; 13 positions agree with TRBD2. CDR3 length equals 15 residues. With 6 bases clipped from V and 3 bases from J, the junction kept 1 base outside the gene matches. The V gene's germline CDR1 is SNHLY and CDR2 FYNNEI. CDR3 in DNA: TGTGCCAGCAGGGGACTAGCGGGATACACCGGGGAGCTGTTTTTT. This codes for CASRGLAGYTGELFF.

The gene calls are TRBV5-6 and TRBJ1-2; maybe TRBD1 (6 bases). Germline assignment: CDR1 SGHDT and CDR2 YYEEEE. The V and J ends lost 3 bases and 1 base respectively, with 10 bases between them. CDR3 size: 14 residues. The CDR3 loop is CASSYNRVNYGYTF. The CDR3 DNA follows: TGTGCCAGCAGCTATAACAGGGTTAACTATGGCTACACCTTC.

This chain connects TRBV9 to TRBJ2-7, with TRBD2 matching 14 bases. The V segment lost 4 bases and the J segment 3 bases; nucleotides outside the gene matches: 6. The CDR3 extends over 16 amino acids. Germline V gives CDR1 SGDLS, CDR2 YYNGEE. For the CDR3, the DNA is TGTGCCAGCAGCTCCCAGGGACTAGCGGGAGTCTACGAGCAGTACTTC. Protein product: CASSSQGLAGVYEQYF. Based on the CDR3 plus reference TRBV9 and TRBJ2-7, the full variable domain is DSGVTQTPKHLITATGQRVTLRCSPRSGDLSVYWYQQSLDQGLQFLIQYYNGEERAKGNILERFSAQQFPDLHSELNLSSLELGDSALYFCASSSQGLAGVYEQYFGPGTRLTVT.